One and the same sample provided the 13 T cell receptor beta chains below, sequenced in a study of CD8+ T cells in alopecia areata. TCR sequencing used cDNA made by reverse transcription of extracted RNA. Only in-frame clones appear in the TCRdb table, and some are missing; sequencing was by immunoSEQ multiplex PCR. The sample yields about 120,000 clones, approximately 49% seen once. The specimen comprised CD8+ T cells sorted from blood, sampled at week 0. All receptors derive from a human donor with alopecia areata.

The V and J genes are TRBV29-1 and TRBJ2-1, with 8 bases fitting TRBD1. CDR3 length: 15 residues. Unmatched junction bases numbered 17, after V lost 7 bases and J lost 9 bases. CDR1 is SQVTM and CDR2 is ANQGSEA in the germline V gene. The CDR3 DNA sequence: TGCAGCGCAGCGGACAGGGAAAACACGAGGGGTGAGCAGTTCTTC. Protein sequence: CSAADRENTRGEQFF.

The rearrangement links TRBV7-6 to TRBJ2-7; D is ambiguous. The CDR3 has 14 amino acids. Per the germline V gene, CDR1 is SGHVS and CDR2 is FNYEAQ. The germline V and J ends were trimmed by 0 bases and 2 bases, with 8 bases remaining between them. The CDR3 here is CASSLAAEAYEQYF. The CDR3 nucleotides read TGTGCCAGCAGCTTAGCGGCCGAGGCCTACGAGCAGTACTTC.

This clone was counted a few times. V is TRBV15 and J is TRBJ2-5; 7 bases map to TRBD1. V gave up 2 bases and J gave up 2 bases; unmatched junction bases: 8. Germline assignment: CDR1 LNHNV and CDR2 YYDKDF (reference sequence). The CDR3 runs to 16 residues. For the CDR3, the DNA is TGTGCCACCAGCAGAAACCGGGACAGAGTTCAAGAGACCCAGTACTTC. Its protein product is CATSRNRDRVQETQYF.

CDR3 sequence reads: CASSLGTGTGYTF. The DNA of the CDR3 is TGTGCCAGCAGTTTAGGGACAGGGACTGGCTACACCTTC. V usage is TRBV27 and J usage is TRBJ1-2; 9 nucleotides line up with TRBD1. Losses at the gene ends were 2 bases for V and 7 bases for J; bases not matched to a gene: 2. Germline values: CDR1 MNHEY, CDR2 SMNVEV (reference sequence). The CDR3 covers 13 residues.

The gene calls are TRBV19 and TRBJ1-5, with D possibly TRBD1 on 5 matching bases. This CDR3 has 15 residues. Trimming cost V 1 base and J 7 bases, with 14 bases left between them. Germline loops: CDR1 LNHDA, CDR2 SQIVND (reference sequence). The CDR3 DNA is TGTGCCAGTAGTATAGGGGAAGCAGGGAACCAGCCCCAGCATTTT. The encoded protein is CASSIGEAGNQPQHF.

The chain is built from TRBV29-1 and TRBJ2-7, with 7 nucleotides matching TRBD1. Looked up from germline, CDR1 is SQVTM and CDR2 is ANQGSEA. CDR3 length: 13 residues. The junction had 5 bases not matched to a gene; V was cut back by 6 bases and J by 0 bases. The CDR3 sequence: CSVYGQDSYEQYF. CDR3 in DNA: TGCAGCGTCTACGGACAGGACTCCTACGAGCAGTACTTC.

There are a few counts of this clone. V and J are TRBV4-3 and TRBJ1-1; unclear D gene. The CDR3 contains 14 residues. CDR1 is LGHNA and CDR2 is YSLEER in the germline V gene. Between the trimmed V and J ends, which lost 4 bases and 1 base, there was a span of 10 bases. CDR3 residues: CASSLRTENTEAFF. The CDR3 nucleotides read TGCGCCAGCAGCCTAAGGACGGAGAACACTGAAGCTTTCTTT.

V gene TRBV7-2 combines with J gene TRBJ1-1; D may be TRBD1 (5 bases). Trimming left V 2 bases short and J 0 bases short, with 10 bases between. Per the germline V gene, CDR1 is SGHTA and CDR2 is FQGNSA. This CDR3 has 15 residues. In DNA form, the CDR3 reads TGTGCCAGCAGCTTATCTCAGGGAGTGAACACTGAAGCTTTCTTT. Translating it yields CASSLSQGVNTEAFF.

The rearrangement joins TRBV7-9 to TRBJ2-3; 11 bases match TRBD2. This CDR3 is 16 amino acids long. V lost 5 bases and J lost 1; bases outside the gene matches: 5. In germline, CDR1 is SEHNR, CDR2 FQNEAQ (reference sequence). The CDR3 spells CASSDPGLAGTDTQYF. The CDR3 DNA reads TGTGCCAGCAGCGATCCGGGACTAGCGGGCACAGATACGCAGTATTTT.

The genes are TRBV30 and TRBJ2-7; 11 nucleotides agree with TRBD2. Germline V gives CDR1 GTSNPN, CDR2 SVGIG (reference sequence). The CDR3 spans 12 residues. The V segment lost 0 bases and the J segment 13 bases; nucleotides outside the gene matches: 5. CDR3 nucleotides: TGTGCCTGGAGTGTATTAGCGGGGGGGCCCTACTTC. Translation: CAWSVLAGGPYF.

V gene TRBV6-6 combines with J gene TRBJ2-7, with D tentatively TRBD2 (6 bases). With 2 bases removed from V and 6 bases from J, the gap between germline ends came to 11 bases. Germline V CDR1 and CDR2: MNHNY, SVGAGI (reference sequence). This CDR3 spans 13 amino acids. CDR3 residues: CASSYREAAEQYF. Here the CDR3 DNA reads TGTGCCAGCAGTTACAGGGAGGCGGCCGAGCAGTACTTC.

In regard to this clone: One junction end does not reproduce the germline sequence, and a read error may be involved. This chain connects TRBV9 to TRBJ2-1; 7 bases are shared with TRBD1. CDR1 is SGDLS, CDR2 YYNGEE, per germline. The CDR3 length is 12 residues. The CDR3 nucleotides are TGTGCCAGCAGCGTCCCCGGACAGGAAAGGGTCTTC. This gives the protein CASSVPGQERVF.

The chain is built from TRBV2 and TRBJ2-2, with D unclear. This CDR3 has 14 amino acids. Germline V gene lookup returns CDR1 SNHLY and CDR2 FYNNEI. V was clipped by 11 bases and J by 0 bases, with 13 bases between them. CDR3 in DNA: TGTGCCGGTACCGGACGGTCGAACACCGGGGAGCTGTTTTTT. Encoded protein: CAGTGRSNTGELFF.